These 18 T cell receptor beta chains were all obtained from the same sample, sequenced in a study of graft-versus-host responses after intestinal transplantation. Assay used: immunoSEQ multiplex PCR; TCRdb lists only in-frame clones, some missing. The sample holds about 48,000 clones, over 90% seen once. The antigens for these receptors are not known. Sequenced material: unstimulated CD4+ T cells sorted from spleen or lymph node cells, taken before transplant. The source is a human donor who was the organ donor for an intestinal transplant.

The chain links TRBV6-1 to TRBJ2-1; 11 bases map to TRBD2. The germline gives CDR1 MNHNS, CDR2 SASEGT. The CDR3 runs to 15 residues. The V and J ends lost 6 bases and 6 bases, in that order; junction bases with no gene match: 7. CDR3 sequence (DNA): TGTGCCAGCAGCCGCCTAGCGGGAGGTGGCAATGAGCAGTTCTTC. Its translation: CASSRLAGGGNEQFF.

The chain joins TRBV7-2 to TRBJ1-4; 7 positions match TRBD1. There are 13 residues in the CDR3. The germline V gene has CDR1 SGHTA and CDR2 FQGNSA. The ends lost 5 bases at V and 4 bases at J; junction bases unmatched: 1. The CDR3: CASSDRVNEKLFF. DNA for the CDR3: TGTGCCAGCAGCGACAGGGTTAATGAAAAACTGTTTTTT.

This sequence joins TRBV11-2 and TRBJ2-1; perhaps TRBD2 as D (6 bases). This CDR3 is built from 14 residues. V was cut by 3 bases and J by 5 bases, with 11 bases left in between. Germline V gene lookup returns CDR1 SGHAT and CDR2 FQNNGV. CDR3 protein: CASSFSGTHNEQFF. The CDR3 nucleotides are TGTGCCAGCAGCTTCTCCGGGACTCACAATGAGCAGTTCTTC.

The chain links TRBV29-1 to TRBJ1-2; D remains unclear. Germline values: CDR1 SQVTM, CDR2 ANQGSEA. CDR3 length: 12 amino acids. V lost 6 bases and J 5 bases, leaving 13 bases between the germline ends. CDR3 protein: CSVDPGRYGYTF. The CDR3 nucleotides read TGCAGCGTGGACCCCGGGAGATATGGCTACACCTTC.

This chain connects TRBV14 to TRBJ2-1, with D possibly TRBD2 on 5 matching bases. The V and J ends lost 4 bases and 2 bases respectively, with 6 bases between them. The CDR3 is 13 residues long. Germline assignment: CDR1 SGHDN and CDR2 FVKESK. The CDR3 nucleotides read TGTGCCAGCAGCCGAGGGCCCTACAATGAGCAGTTCTTC. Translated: CASSRGPYNEQFF.

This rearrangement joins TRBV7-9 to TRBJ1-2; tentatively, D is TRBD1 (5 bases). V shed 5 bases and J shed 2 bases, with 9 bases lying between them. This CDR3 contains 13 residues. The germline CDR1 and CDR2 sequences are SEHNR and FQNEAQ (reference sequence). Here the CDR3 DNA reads TGTGCCAGCAGCGCTCGGGACAACTATGGCTACACCTTC. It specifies CASSARDNYGYTF.

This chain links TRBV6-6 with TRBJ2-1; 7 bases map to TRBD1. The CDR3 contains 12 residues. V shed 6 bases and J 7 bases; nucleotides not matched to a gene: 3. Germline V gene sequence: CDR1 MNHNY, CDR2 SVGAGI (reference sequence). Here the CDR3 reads CASSSQGNEQFF. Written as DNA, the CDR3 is TGTGCCAGCAGCTCACAGGGGAATGAGCAGTTCTTC.

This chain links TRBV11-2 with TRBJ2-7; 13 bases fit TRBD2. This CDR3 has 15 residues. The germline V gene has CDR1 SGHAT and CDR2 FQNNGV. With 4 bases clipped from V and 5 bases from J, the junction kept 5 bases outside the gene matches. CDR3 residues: CASSSRTSGRHEQYF. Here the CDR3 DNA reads TGTGCCAGCAGCTCCCGGACTAGCGGGAGACACGAGCAGTACTTC.

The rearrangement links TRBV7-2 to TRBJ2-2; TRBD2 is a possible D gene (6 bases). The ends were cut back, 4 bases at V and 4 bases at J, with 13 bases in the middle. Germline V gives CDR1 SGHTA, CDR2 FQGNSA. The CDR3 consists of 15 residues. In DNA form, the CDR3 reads TGTGCCAGCAGCTCCCGACTAGATGGCACCGGGGAGCTGTTTTTT. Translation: CASSSRLDGTGELFF.

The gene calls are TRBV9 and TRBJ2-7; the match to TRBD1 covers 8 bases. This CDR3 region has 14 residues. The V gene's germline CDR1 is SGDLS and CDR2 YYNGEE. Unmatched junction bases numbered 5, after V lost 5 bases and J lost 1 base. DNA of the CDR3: TGTGCCAGCAGTCGGGGACAGGATTCCTACGAGCAGTACTTC. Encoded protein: CASSRGQDSYEQYF.

CDR3 sequence reads: CASRLQGSPLHF. CDR3 DNA sequence: TGTGCCAGCAGACTACAGGGATCACCCCTCCACTTT. The chain is built from TRBV28 and TRBJ1-6, with a weak D call TRBD1 (6 bases). In germline, CDR1 is MDHEN, CDR2 SYDVKM. Trimming left V 6 bases short and J 10 bases short, with 10 bases between. The CDR3 runs to 12 residues. The variable domain in full, with the rest retrieved from reference TRBV28 and TRBJ1-6, is DVKVTQSSRYLVKRTGEKVFLECVQDMDHENMFWYRQDPGLGLRLIYFSYDVKMKEKGDIPEGYSVSREKKERFSLILESASTNQTSMYLCASRLQGSPLHFGNGTRLTVT.

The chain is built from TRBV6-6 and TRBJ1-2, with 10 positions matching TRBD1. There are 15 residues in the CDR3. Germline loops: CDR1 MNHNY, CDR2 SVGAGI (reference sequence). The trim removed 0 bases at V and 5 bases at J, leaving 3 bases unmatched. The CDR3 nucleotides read TGTGCCAGCAGTTACTCGACAGGGGGCGGGTATGGCTACACCTTC. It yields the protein CASSYSTGGGYGYTF.

The CDR3, as DNA: TGCGCCAGCAGCCACCCGGGACTAGCGGGATCCCTCAGCTCCTACGAGCAGTACTTC. Amino acid sequence: CASSHPGLAGSLSSYEQYF. The chain links TRBV4-1 to TRBJ2-7; 13 positions match TRBD2. Looked up from germline, CDR1 is MGHRA and CDR2 is YSYEKL. Losses at the gene ends were 3 bases for V and 0 bases for J; bases not matched to a gene: 11. The CDR3 is made up of 19 amino acids.

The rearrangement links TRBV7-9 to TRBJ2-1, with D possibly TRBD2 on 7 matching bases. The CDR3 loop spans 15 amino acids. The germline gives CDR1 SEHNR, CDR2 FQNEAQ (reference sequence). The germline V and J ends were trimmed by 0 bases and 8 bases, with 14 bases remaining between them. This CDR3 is CASSLAGGPGDEQFF. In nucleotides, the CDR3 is TGTGCCAGCAGCTTAGCGGGAGGGCCAGGGGATGAGCAGTTCTTC.

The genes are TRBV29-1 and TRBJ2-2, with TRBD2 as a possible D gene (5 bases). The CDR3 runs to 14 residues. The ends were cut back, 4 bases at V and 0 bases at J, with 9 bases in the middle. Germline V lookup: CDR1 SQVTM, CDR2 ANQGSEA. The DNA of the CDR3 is TGCAGCGTTGGACGGGGTTCGAACACCGGGGAGCTGTTTTTT. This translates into CSVGRGSNTGELFF.

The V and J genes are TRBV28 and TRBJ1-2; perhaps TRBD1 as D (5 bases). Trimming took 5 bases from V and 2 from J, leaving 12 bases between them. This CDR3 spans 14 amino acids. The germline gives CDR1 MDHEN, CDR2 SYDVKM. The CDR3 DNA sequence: TGTGCCAGCAGTCAGACAGACTTAAACTATGGCTACACCTTC. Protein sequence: CASSQTDLNYGYTF.

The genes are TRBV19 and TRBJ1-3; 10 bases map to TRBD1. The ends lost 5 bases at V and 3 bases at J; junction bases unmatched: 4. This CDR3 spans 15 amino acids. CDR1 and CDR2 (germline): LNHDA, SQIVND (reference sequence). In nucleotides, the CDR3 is TGTGCCAGTAGTTCGACAGGGGGCTATGGAAACACCATATATTTT. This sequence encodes CASSSTGGYGNTIYF.

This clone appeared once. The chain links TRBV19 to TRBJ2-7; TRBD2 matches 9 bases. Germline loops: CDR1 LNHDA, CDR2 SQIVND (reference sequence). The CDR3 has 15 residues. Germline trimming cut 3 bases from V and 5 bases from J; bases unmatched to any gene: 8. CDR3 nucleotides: TGTGCCAGTAGTATTTGGCTAGCGGGAAGAGACGAGCAGTACTTC. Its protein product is CASSIWLAGRDEQYF.